The T cell receptor (beta chain) described here comes from a study of early T cells in non-severe SARS-CoV-2 infection. Individual cDNA molecules received unique molecular identifiers during library preparation. TCRdb re-derived calls from the 5' RACE reads in MiXCR, one entry per CDR3 protein. The sample comprises over 95,000 distinct CDR3 sequences, roughly 15% of which are singletons, and roughly 1.2% rests with the top ten. In this sample, this clonotype turned up a few times. Trimming removed 2 bases from V and 3 bases from J, with 12 bases in between. The CDR3 totals 15 residues. Germline V CDR1 and CDR2: MNHEY, SVGAGI.

Input material: whole blood. The chain couples TRBV6-5 to TRBJ2-3, with a tentative D call TRBD2 (6 bases). This sequence was found in an adult who was a healthcare worker with PCR-confirmed SARS-CoV-2 infection or an uninfected control (not recorded which). This CDR3 is CASSYGRGPTDTQYF. CDR3 sequence (DNA): TGTGCCAGCAGTTACGGGCGGGGACCGACAGATACGCAGTATTTT.